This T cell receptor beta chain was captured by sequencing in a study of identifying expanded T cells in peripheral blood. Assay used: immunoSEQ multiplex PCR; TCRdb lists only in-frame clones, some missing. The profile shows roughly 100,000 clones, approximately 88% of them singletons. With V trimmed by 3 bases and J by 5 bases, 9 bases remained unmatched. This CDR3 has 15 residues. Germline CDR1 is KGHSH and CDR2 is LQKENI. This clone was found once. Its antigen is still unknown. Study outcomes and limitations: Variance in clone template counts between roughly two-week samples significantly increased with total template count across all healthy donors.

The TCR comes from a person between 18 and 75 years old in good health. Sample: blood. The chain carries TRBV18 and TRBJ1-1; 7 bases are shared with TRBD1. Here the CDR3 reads CASSPPTGVGTEAFF. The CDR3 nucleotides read TGTGCCAGCTCACCCCCTACAGGGGTAGGGACTGAAGCTTTCTTT.